What follows are 18 T cell receptor beta chains derived from one specimen sequenced in a study of blood T cell repertoires in COVID-19. Using immunoSEQ multiplex PCR, the repertoire was profiled, and TCRdb retains in-frame clones only, with some absent. Among about 330,000 clones listed, 70% to 90% were seen once. Sequenced material: PBMCs or T cells enriched from blood (not recorded which). All receptors derive from a woman in her 30s who had recovered from COVID-19.

The J gene is TRBJ1-2, the V gene TRBV5-1; TRBD1 aligns across 7 bases. Trimming took 2 bases from V and 6 from J; bases not matched to a gene: 7. CDR1 and CDR2 (germline): SGHRS, YFSETQ. The CDR3 contains 14 residues. For the CDR3, the DNA is TGCGCCAGCAGCTTCAGACAGGGTGAGGATGGCTACACCTTC. It is translated as CASSFRQGEDGYTF.

The chain carries TRBV7-2 and TRBJ1-2; the D is unclear. The ends were cut back, 5 bases at V and 2 bases at J, with 3 bases in the middle. The CDR3 runs 11 residues. The germline V gene has CDR1 SGHTA and CDR2 FQGNSA. The DNA for the CDR3 is TGTGCCAGCAGCCAAAACTATGGCTACACCTTC. Translated, it gives CASSQNYGYTF. Drawing the rest from reference TRBV7-2 and TRBJ1-2, the complete variable domain is GAGVSQSPSNKVTEKGKDVELRCDPISGHTALYWYRQSLGQGLEFLIYFQGNSAPDKSGLPSDRFSAERTGGSVSTLTIQRTQQEDSAVYLCASSQNYGYTFGSGTRLTVV.

V and J are TRBV7-8 and TRBJ2-6; the match to TRBD2 covers 10 bases. J was trimmed by 0 bases and V by 8 bases; bases with no gene match: 19. CDR3 size: 21 residues. Germline lookup yields CDR1 SGHVS and CDR2 FQNEAQ. CDR3 nucleotides: TGTGCCAGCCGCTCCACGAGGGCTAGCGGGGGCCGTTTCTCTGGGGCCAACGTCCTGACTTTC. Translated: CASRSTRASGGRFSGANVLTF. Based on the CDR3 plus reference TRBV7-8 and TRBJ2-6, the full variable domain is GAGVSQSPRYKVAKRGQDVALRCDPISGHVSLFWYQQALGQGPEFLTYFQNEAQLDKSGLPSDRFFAERPEGSVSTLKIQRTQQEDSAVYLCASRSTRASGGRFSGANVLTFGAGSRLTVL.

The genes are TRBV5-1 and TRBJ2-3, with D tentatively TRBD2 (5 bases). Trimming left V 5 bases short and J 2 bases short, with 9 bases between. Germline lookup yields CDR1 SGHRS and CDR2 YFSETQ. The CDR3 length is 13 residues. The CDR3 DNA reads TGCGCCAGCAGTAGAGGGTTCACAGATACGCAGTATTTT. It translates to CASSRGFTDTQYF.

V is TRBV30 and J is TRBJ2-7, with 8 bases matching TRBD1. Germline CDR1 GTSNPN, CDR2 SVGIG (reference sequence). Trimming at V came to 5 bases and at J to 1 base, leaving 7 bases not matched to a gene. The CDR3 is 14 amino acids. The CDR3 nucleotides read TGTGCCTGGGACAGGGGAGAGGGGTCCTACGAGCAGTACTTC. This codes for CAWDRGEGSYEQYF.

Only one count was recorded for this clone. The chain is built from TRBV6-6 and TRBJ2-5; tentative D call: TRBD2 (6 bases). Germline V lookup: CDR1 MNHNY, CDR2 SVGAGI (reference sequence). The germline V and J ends were trimmed by 8 bases and 5 bases, with 15 bases remaining between them. The CDR3 spans 13 residues. The CDR3 DNA reads as TGTGCCAGCGGCCCGTATGGAGGGGAGACCCAGTACTTC. Translated, it gives CASGPYGGETQYF.

The chain uses TRBV7-3 and TRBJ2-3, with a weak D call TRBD1 (6 bases). Germline V CDR1 and CDR2: SGHTA, FQGTGA. The CDR3 covers 14 residues. The V end was cut by 3 bases, the J end by 2 bases, with 9 bases between. Here the CDR3 DNA reads TGTGCCAGCAGCTTGGGACATTCCACAGATACGCAGTATTTT. Translation gives CASSLGHSTDTQYF.

The V call is TRBV28, the J call TRBJ1-5; 7 bases agree with TRBD1. The CDR3 extends over 15 amino acids. Trimming cost V 5 bases and J 6 bases; bases outside gene matches: 10. CDR1 MDHEN and CDR2 SYDVKM come from the germline V gene. The CDR3 loop is CASSTNRGLGQPQHF. DNA of the CDR3: TGTGCCAGCAGTACCAACAGGGGTTTAGGTCAGCCCCAGCATTTT.

This chain links TRBV5-1 with TRBJ2-5, with 15 bases identical to TRBD2. Germline V gene lookup returns CDR1 SGHRS and CDR2 YFSETQ. This CDR3 is built from 16 residues. V was clipped by 4 bases and J by 7 bases; unmatched bases: 8. The CDR3 nucleotides are TGCGCCAGCAGCCCACGGACTAGCGGGGGGGCCGGGACCCAGTACTTC. Encoded protein: CASSPRTSGGAGTQYF.

The V call is TRBV7-2, the J call TRBJ1-2; 7 nucleotides align to TRBD1. Trimming cost V 6 bases and J 4 bases; bases outside gene matches: 8. The length of the CDR3 is 14 residues. Germline CDR1 reads SGHTA; CDR2 reads FQGNSA. The CDR3 region has the DNA TGTGCCAGCAGTTTACCGGCAGGGGGCTATGGCTACACCTTC. Translating gives CASSLPAGGYGYTF.

The table lists this clone with a few counts. The chain uses TRBV20-1 and TRBJ2-2; D might be TRBD1 (6 bases). Trimming shortened V by 5 bases and J by 6 bases, and 7 bases separated the two germline ends. The germline V gene has CDR1 DFQATT and CDR2 SNEGSKA (reference sequence). CDR3 length equals 11 residues. CDR3 in amino acids: CSAQGPGELFF. CDR3 DNA: TGCAGTGCTCAGGGGCCCGGGGAGCTGTTTTTT.

This clone was observed a handful of times. This chain joins TRBV28 and TRBJ1-2; D not resolved. CDR1 MDHEN and CDR2 SYDVKM come from the germline V gene. Trimming shortened V by 6 bases and J by 6 bases, and 5 bases separated the two germline ends. This CDR3 spans 10 amino acids. The CDR3 DNA sequence: TGTGCCAGCAGACTAGATGGCTACACCTTC. Its protein product is CASRLDGYTF.

The chain recombines TRBV12-3 or TRBV12-4 with TRBJ1-6; tentatively, D is TRBD1 (5 bases). With 6 bases removed from V and 9 bases from J, the gap between germline ends came to 9 bases. The CDR3 loop spans 12 amino acids. The CDR3, as DNA: TGTGCCAGCAGCCGCCAGGGTTCACCCCTCCACTTT. Translated, it gives CASSRQGSPLHF.

The chain couples TRBV10-3 to TRBJ1-1; D is ambiguous. Germline V gene sequence: CDR1 ENHRY, CDR2 SYGVKD. This CDR3 comprises 12 residues. Trimming took 8 bases from V and 5 from J, leaving 12 bases between them. The CDR3: CAIGGKDTEAFF. CDR3 coding DNA: TGTGCCATCGGAGGGAAGGATACTGAAGCTTTCTTT.

This sequence joins TRBV7-2 and TRBJ1-4; TRBD1 might be the D (5 bases). The length of the CDR3 is 14 residues. Germline assignment: CDR1 SGHTA and CDR2 FQGNSA. V was cut by 4 bases and J by 8 bases, with 14 bases left in between. The chain's CDR3 is CASSSGGGEEKLFF. For the CDR3, the DNA is TGTGCCAGCAGCTCCGGAGGAGGGGAAGAAAAACTGTTTTTT. Variable domain in full (rest from reference TRBV7-2 and TRBJ1-4): GAGVSQSPSNKVTEKGKDVELRCDPISGHTALYWYRQSLGQGLEFLIYFQGNSAPDKSGLPSDRFSAERTGGSVSTLTIQRTQQEDSAVYLCASSSGGGEEKLFFGSGTQLSVL.

The V and J genes are TRBV7-2 and TRBJ1-1; 10 bases align to TRBD1. The CDR3 has 15 amino acids. J gave up 10 bases and V 5 bases, and 13 bases lay outside the gene matches. In germline, CDR1 is SGHTA, CDR2 FQGNSA. CDR3: CASSPVTGGAVSAFF. In DNA form, the CDR3 reads TGTGCCAGCAGCCCTGTGACAGGGGGCGCGGTATCAGCTTTCTTT.

The chain recombines TRBV28 with TRBJ2-7; 10 bases are shared with TRBD1. Germline lookup yields CDR1 MDHEN and CDR2 SYDVKM. V was pared by 7 bases and J by 5 bases, with 8 bases of the junction left unmatched. The CDR3 loop spans 14 amino acids. CDR3 in amino acids: CASNSGTGEDEQYF. The CDR3 DNA follows: TGTGCCAGCAACTCGGGGACAGGGGAGGACGAGCAGTACTTC.

V usage is TRBV9 and J usage is TRBJ1-4; possibly TRBD1 for D (6 bases). The germline CDR1 and CDR2 sequences are SGDLS and YYNGEE. This CDR3 has 15 residues. Trimming pared 4 bases from V and 4 bases from J, leaving 14 bases between. This chain's CDR3 is CASSPTGLDNEKLFF. DNA of the CDR3: TGTGCCAGCAGCCCTACAGGGCTAGATAATGAAAAACTGTTTTTT. Supplemented by reference TRBV9 and TRBJ1-4, the full variable domain reads DSGVTQTPKHLITATGQRVTLRCSPRSGDLSVYWYQQSLDQGLQFLIQYYNGEERAKGNILERFSAQQFPDLHSELNLSSLELGDSALYFCASSPTGLDNEKLFFGSGTQLSVL.